The 30 T cell receptor beta chains reported below all come from one sample, sequenced in a study of blood T cell dynamics during melanoma immunotherapy. Stated time point: week 3, after first cycle of checkpoint inhibitor. TCRdb keeps only in-frame clones here, not all; method: immunoSEQ multiplex PCR. The sample has some 13,000 clones, roughly 89% seen once. This sample comprised blood, obtained from a patient treated with checkpoint blockade. The receptor source for this set is a human donor with melanoma.

With regard to this clone: The junction departs from the called germline gene at one end, perhaps through a read error. The chain couples TRBV6-1 to TRBJ1-5, with D unclear. The CDR3 is 14 amino acids. Per germline, CDR1 MNHNS and CDR2 SASEGT. The CDR3 sequence is CASSLRQSTQPQHF. CDR3 sequence (DNA): TGTGCCAGCAGTTTACGCCAGAGCACTCAGCCCCAGCATTTT.

A single count supports this clone. The V call is TRBV29-1, the J call TRBJ2-5; D is unresolved. V was clipped by 4 bases and J by 5 bases, with 8 bases between them. There are 11 residues in the CDR3. Germline V lookup: CDR1 SQVTM, CDR2 ANQGSEA. CDR3 sequence reads: CSVVISETQYF. CDR3 DNA sequence: TGCAGCGTTGTTATTTCGGAGACCCAGTACTTC.

The chain employs TRBV27 and TRBJ1-6; D is perhaps TRBD1 (6 bases). Germline V gene data show CDR1 as MNHEY and CDR2 as SMNVEV (reference sequence). The CDR3 is 16 residues long. Trimming cost V 5 bases and J 3 bases, with 14 bases left between them. In nucleotides, the CDR3 is TGTGCCAGCAGTATAGGGGGGGCAATCTATAATTCACCCCTCCACTTT. It specifies CASSIGGAIYNSPLHF.

V gene TRBV27 combines with J gene TRBJ2-3; TRBD2 matches 11 bases. The CDR3 is 23 residues long. The V and J ends lost 1 base and 6 bases, in that order; junction bases with no gene match: 27. Germline lookup yields CDR1 MNHEY and CDR2 SMNVEV (reference sequence). The CDR3 is CASSLWDRSTGGSGRAQFDTQYF. The CDR3 region has the DNA TGTGCCAGCAGTTTATGGGACAGATCGACAGGGGGTAGCGGGAGGGCCCAATTTGATACGCAGTATTTT.

The J gene is TRBJ1-5, the V gene TRBV19; D uncertain. V lost 3 bases and J lost 0, with 6 bases in between. The CDR3 is made up of 14 amino acids. Germline loops: CDR1 LNHDA, CDR2 SQIVND (reference sequence). CDR3 region: CASSIYSSNQPQHF. The CDR3 region has the DNA TGTGCCAGTAGTATCTACAGTAGCAATCAGCCCCAGCATTTT.

This clone turned up a few times. The rearrangement links TRBV28 to TRBJ1-5; D is perhaps TRBD1 (6 bases). The CDR3 consists of 14 residues. The V gene lost 8 bases and the J gene lost 3 bases, with 14 bases spanning the gap. Germline V gives CDR1 MDHEN, CDR2 SYDVKM. The CDR3 nucleotides are TGTGCCAGCGCCCCGGGACACACCAATCAGCCCCAGCATTTT. As protein: CASAPGHTNQPQHF.

The chain joins TRBV6-5 to TRBJ1-3, with D perhaps matching TRBD1 (5 bases). V was clipped by 6 bases and J by 9 bases, with 12 bases between them. Germline V gives CDR1 MNHEY, CDR2 SVGAGI. This CDR3 region has 12 residues. The CDR3 nucleotides are TGTGCCAGCAGCCGATCGGGGGGCACCATATATTTT. Protein sequence: CASSRSGGTIYF.

This chain links TRBV29-1 with TRBJ2-6, with D unclear. Trimming stripped 4 bases from V and 3 bases from J, with 7 bases between. CDR3 length equals 13 residues. Germline assignment: CDR1 SQVTM and CDR2 ANQGSEA. As DNA, the CDR3 is TGCAGCGTTGCGACGATTGGGGCCAACGTCCTGACTTTC. This sequence encodes CSVATIGANVLTF.

The chain carries TRBV7-3 and TRBJ1-1; D is possibly TRBD1 (5 bases). Germline V lookup: CDR1 SGHTA, CDR2 FQGTGA. V gave up 5 bases and J gave up 4 bases, with 11 bases separating them. The length of the CDR3 is 13 residues. DNA for the CDR3: TGTGCCAGCAGCGTAGCAGGGAGCACTGAAGCTTTCTTT. Amino acids: CASSVAGSTEAFF.

The chain has TRBV30 and TRBJ2-7; TRBD2 aligns across 7 bases. CDR3 length: 15 amino acids. The germline gives CDR1 GTSNPN, CDR2 SVGIG (reference sequence). After removal of 2 bases from V and 1 base from J, the junction contained 8 bases not matched to a gene. The CDR3 coding sequence is TGTGCCTGGAGTTGTATGGGGGGGTTGTCCTACGAGCAGTACTTC. Translation: CAWSCMGGLSYEQYF.

This clone was observed a handful of times. The chain joins TRBV19 to TRBJ1-5; D ambiguous. The germline V gene encodes CDR1 LNHDA and CDR2 SQIVND (reference sequence). This CDR3 comprises 13 residues. The ends were cut back, 6 bases at V and 4 bases at J, with 10 bases in the middle. The CDR3 loop is CASSWLANQPQHF. CDR3 sequence (DNA): TGTGCCAGTAGCTGGTTGGCGAATCAGCCCCAGCATTTT.

The chain joins TRBV6-6 to TRBJ2-1; D is tentatively TRBD1 or TRBD2 (5 bases each). The CDR3 spans 13 residues. Germline CDR1 and CDR2: MNHNY and SVGAGI (reference sequence). V lost 0 bases to trimming and J lost 10 bases, with 10 bases between them. This CDR3 is CASSYSNEGEQFF. In DNA, the CDR3 is TGTGCCAGCAGTTACTCGAACGAGGGGGAGCAGTTCTTC.

The chain carries TRBV14 and TRBJ2-1; D possibly uses TRBD1 or TRBD2 (5 bases each). The V end was cut by 5 bases, the J end by 4 bases, with 12 bases between. The CDR3 is 14 residues long. In germline, CDR1 is SGHDN, CDR2 FVKESK. In DNA form, the CDR3 reads TGTGCCAGCAGCTCGACTGGGACGTACAATGAGCAGTTCTTC. Its protein is CASSSTGTYNEQFF. The complete variable domain, with remaining parts taken from reference TRBV14 and TRBJ2-1, reads EAGVTQFPSHSVIEKGQTVTLRCDPISGHDNLYWYRRVMGKEIKFLLHFVKESKQDESGMPNNRFLAERTGGTYSTLKVQPAELEDSGVYFCASSSTGTYNEQFFGPGTRLTVL.

The chain links TRBV4-3 to TRBJ1-1; D gene uncertain. The germline gives CDR1 LGHNA, CDR2 YSLEER. The CDR3 runs to 16 residues. Trimming removed 1 base at V and 4 bases at J, with 16 bases between. The DNA for the CDR3 is TGCGCCAGCAGCCAAGTGCAAAGGTCCTCAGGCACTGAAGCTTTCTTT. Translating it yields CASSQVQRSSGTEAFF.

This clone was picked up a small number of times. The CDR3 nucleotides are TGTGCCAGCAGCCAAAACCCGGGACAGGGGTATTCACCCCTCCACTTT. Its translation is CASSQNPGQGYSPLHF. This chain connects TRBV4-2 to TRBJ1-6, with 10 bases that match TRBD1. CDR1 is LGHNA and CDR2 is YNFKEQ in the germline V gene. The CDR3 is 16 residues long. V was pared by 2 bases and J by 8 bases, with 6 bases of the junction left unmatched.

The rearrangement joins TRBV29-1 to TRBJ2-6; D remains ambiguous. This CDR3 has 12 residues. V lost 7 bases, J lost 4 bases, and 8 bases lay in between. Germline lookup yields CDR1 SQVTM and CDR2 ANQGSEA. The CDR3 spells CSAQSGANVLTF. The CDR3 DNA sequence: TGCAGCGCACAGTCCGGGGCCAACGTCCTGACTTTC.

The CDR3 reads CASSVGVGEETQYF. The CDR3 DNA reads TGTGCCAGCAGCGTAGGGGTGGGAGAAGAGACCCAGTACTTC. The V and J genes are TRBV9 and TRBJ2-5; a weak D match, TRBD2 (5 bases). CDR3 length: 14 residues. V lost 0 bases, J lost 3 bases, and 9 bases lay in between. Germline loops: CDR1 SGDLS, CDR2 YYNGEE.

The J gene is TRBJ2-2, the V gene TRBV19; 8 nucleotides align to TRBD2. Germline V gene sequence: CDR1 LNHDA, CDR2 SQIVND (reference sequence). With V trimmed by 6 bases and J by 5 bases, 11 bases remained unmatched. The CDR3 length is 16 residues. The CDR3 DNA reads TGTGCCAGTAGACCCACCGCGGGAGGCGGGACCGGGGAGCTGTTTTTT. This sequence encodes CASRPTAGGGTGELFF.

This chain links TRBV12-5 with TRBJ2-7; D is undetermined. Germline-derived CDR1 and CDR2 are LGHNT and FRNRAP. The CDR3 covers 11 residues. The germline V and J ends were trimmed by 1 base and 3 bases, with 1 base remaining between them. CDR3 protein: CASGLGYEQYF. The CDR3, as DNA: TGTGCTAGTGGTTTGGGCTACGAGCAGTACTTC.

The chain employs TRBV11-3 and TRBJ2-7, with 10 bases aligning to TRBD1. The ends lost 6 bases at V and 4 bases at J; junction bases unmatched: 3. The CDR3 contains 13 residues. Germline V gene sequence: CDR1 SGHNT, CDR2 YENEEA. As DNA, the CDR3 is TGTGCCAGCAGACCGGGACAGGGGTACGAGCAGTACTTC. This translates into CASRPGQGYEQYF. Filled out from reference TRBV11-3 and TRBJ2-7, the complete variable domain reads EAGVVQSPRYKIIEKKQPVAFWCNPISGHNTLYWYLQNLGQGPELLIRYENEEAVDDSQLPKDRFSAERLKGVDSTLKIQPAELGDSAVYLCASRPGQGYEQYFGPGTRLTVT.

The gene calls are TRBV1 and TRBJ2-7. TRBV1 is reported as a pseudogene. The CDR3 contains 15 residues. The CDR3 loop reads CTSSQDSLGPTRQYF. The CDR3 DNA follows: TGCACCAGCAGCCAAGATTCCCTGGGTCCTACGAGGCAGTACTTC.

The chain couples TRBV30 to TRBJ2-5; D perhaps matches TRBD2 (5 bases). The germline gives CDR1 GTSNPN, CDR2 SVGIG (reference sequence). This CDR3 spans 12 amino acids. V dropped 5 bases and J dropped 5 bases, with 12 bases sitting between them. CDR3 coding DNA: TGTGCCTGGGCCAGTGGAGGTGAGACCCAGTACTTC. Its protein product is CAWASGGETQYF.

The V and J genes are TRBV21-1 and TRBJ2-7. TRBV21-1 is described as a pseudogene. There are 14 residues in the CDR3. CDR3 DNA: TGTGCCAGCAGCAAGGTTGGAGGGGGCTACGAGCAGTACTTC. Encoded protein: CASSKVGGGYEQYF.

This clone showed up just once. This CDR3 is CASSRTSIAGELFF. Here the CDR3 DNA reads TGTGCCAGCAGCCGGACTAGCATCGCCGGGGAGCTGTTTTTT. The genes are TRBV5-6 and TRBJ2-2; 8 positions match TRBD2. There are 14 residues in the CDR3. Germline V gene sequence: CDR1 SGHDT, CDR2 YYEEEE. Losses at the gene ends were 4 bases for V and 6 bases for J; bases not matched to a gene: 5.

The V and J genes are TRBV7-2 and TRBJ2-1, with 9 bases that match TRBD1. Germline assignment: CDR1 SGHTA and CDR2 FQGNSA. Germline trimming cut 5 bases from V and 10 bases from J; bases unmatched to any gene: 18. CDR3 length: 17 residues. The CDR3: CASSERSGTGLVREQFF. The DNA of the CDR3 is TGTGCCAGCAGCGAGCGCTCCGGGACAGGGCTTGTCAGGGAGCAGTTCTTC. Full variable domain (missing parts from reference TRBV7-2 and TRBJ2-1): GAGVSQSPSNKVTEKGKDVELRCDPISGHTALYWYRQSLGQGLEFLIYFQGNSAPDKSGLPSDRFSAERTGGSVSTLTIQRTQQEDSAVYLCASSERSGTGLVREQFFGPGTRLTVL.

This clone was counted between two and nine times. The J gene is TRBJ2-7, the V gene TRBV4-2; 8 bases match TRBD1. Germline CDR1 is LGHNA and CDR2 is YNFKEQ. Trimming cost V 9 bases and J 7 bases; bases outside gene matches: 11. This CDR3 contains 13 residues. CDR3 sequence reads: CASSGQGGREQYF. Here the CDR3 DNA reads TGTGCCAGTTCTGGACAGGGAGGACGGGAGCAGTACTTC.

The genes are TRBV7-2 and TRBJ2-1; D remains unclear. Deletions cut 5 bases from V and 8 bases from J, with 16 bases between. CDR1 SGHTA and CDR2 FQGNSA come from the germline V gene. This CDR3 has 14 residues. The DNA for the CDR3 is TGTGCCAGCAGCCGGGTTGGGCTTAATGATGAGCAGTTCTTC. This sequence encodes CASSRVGLNDEQFF. Combining the CDR3 with reference TRBV7-2 and TRBJ2-1 gives the whole variable domain GAGVSQSPSNKVTEKGKDVELRCDPISGHTALYWYRQSLGQGLEFLIYFQGNSAPDKSGLPSDRFSAERTGGSVSTLTIQRTQQEDSAVYLCASSRVGLNDEQFFGPGTRLTVL.

The chain uses TRBV19 and TRBJ2-7; D is possibly TRBD2 (5 bases). The CDR3 totals 13 residues. Germline CDR1 and CDR2: LNHDA and SQIVND (reference sequence). Trimming stripped 0 bases from V and 6 bases from J, with 9 bases between. CDR3 in amino acids: CASSIDGGLEQYF. CDR3 nucleotides: TGTGCCAGTAGTATAGATGGAGGACTCGAGCAGTACTTC.

The sample holds a few counts of this clone. The J gene is TRBJ2-6, the V gene TRBV28; tentatively, D is TRBD1 (6 bases). Germline-derived CDR1 and CDR2 are MDHEN and SYDVKM. The CDR3 covers 14 residues. Trimming shortened V by 5 bases and J by 4 bases, and 9 bases separated the two germline ends. The CDR3 sequence: CASSGGPGANVLTF. For the CDR3, the DNA is TGTGCCAGCAGTGGGGGCCCCGGGGCCAACGTCCTGACTTTC.

About this clone: One junction end does not reproduce the germline sequence, and a read error may be involved. The V gene is TRBV6-1, the J gene TRBJ2-5; perhaps TRBD1 as D (5 bases). The CDR3 is 15 amino acids. Germline CDR1 and CDR2: MNHNS and SASEGT. CDR3 protein: CAGSEGARAKVTQYF. As DNA, the CDR3 is TGTGCCGGCAGTGAAGGGGCCAGGGCCAAGGTGACCCAGTACTTC.